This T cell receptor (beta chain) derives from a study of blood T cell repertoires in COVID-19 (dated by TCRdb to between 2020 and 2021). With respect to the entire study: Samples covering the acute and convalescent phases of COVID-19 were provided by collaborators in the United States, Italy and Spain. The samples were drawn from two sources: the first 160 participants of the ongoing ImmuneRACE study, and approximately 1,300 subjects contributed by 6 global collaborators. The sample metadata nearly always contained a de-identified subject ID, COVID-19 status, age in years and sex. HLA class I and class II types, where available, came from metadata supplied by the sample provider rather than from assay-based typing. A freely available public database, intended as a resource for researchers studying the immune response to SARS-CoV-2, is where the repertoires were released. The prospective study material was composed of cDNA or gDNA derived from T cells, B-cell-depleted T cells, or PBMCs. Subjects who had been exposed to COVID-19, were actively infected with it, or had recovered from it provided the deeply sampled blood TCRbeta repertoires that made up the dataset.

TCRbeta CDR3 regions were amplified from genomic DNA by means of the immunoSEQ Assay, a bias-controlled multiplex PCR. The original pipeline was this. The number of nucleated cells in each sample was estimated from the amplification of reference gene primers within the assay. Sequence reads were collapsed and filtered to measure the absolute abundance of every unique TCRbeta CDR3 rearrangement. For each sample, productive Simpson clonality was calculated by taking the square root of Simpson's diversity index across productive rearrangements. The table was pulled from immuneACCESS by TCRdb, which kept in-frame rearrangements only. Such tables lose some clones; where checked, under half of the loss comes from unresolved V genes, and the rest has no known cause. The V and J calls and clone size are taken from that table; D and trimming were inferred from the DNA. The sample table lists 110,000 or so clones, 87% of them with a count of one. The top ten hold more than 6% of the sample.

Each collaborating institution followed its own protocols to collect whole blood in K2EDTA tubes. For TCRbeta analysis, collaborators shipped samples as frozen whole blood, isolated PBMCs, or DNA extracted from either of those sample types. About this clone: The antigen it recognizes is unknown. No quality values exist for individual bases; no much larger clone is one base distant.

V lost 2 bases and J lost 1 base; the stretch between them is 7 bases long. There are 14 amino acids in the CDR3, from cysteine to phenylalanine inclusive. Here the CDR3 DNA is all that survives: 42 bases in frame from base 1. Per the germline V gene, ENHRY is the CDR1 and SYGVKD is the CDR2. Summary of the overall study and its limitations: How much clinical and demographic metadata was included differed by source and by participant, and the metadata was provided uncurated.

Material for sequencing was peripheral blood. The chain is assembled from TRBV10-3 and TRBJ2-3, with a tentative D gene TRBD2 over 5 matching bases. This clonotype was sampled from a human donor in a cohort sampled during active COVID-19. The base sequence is TGTGCCATCAGTGAGGAGGGCGGCACAGATACGCAGTATTTT. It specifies CAISEEGGTDTQYF.